This TCR beta chain was recovered during a study of human T cells and chemical hapten exposure. General observations from the study: TCRs whose frequency exceeded 1 in 1000 remained the same following DPC sensitization. All donors were alopecia patients, so their immunity may differ from that of healthy people. Expanded TCR sets contained significantly more large CDR3 similarity clusters than controls.

Regarding time point: patch test 1, 2 weeks after DPC sensitization. Treatment noted: therapeutic diphenylcyclopropenone sensitization with weekly scalp DPC. Researchers extracted total RNA from unfractionated whole blood. About this clonotype itself: Its antigen is unknown.

TCRdb fed the RACE reads into MiXCR, producing one record per CDR3 protein. The sample lists some 400,000 distinct CDR3 sequences, about 4.8% occurring once. The sequencing used whole blood, collected in connection with sensitization to the hapten diphenylcyclopropenone (DPC). The TCR sequence derives from a woman aged 45-59 years with alopecia areata. Some clones in this sample may be carry-over from other donors' samples.

CDR3 loop: CASSLSGLAPYF. The CDR3 nucleotides are TGTGCCAGCAGTTTATCGGGACTAGCTCCGTATTTT. The chain carries TRBV27 and TRBJ2-3; TRBD2 matches 9 bases. CDR3 length: 12 amino acids. Looked up from germline, CDR1 is MNHEY and CDR2 is SMNVEV (reference sequence). The ends lost 0 bases at V and 14 bases at J; junction bases unmatched: 3.